These T cell receptor beta chains were read from a single sample in a study of glioma-infiltrating T cells. TCRdb recomputed calls from the multiplex PCR reads with MiXCR, one row per CDR3 protein. The data hold under 200,000 distinct CDR3 sequences, with around 40% observed a single time. Sequenced: glioma tissue, nonneoplastic brain tissue, or PBMCs (not recorded which). The origin of the receptors is a human donor with low-grade glioma or glioblastoma, undergoing nonglioma brain surgery, or in good health (not recorded which). Each CDR3 is given with its conserved first and last residue. A D gene is named only where the DNA matches it firmly. The size entry is marked missing in some rows and otherwise reads once, few, many or a size class.

D	J	V	size	CDR3	DNA
-	TRBJ2-3	TRBV20-1	once	CIAIPGADTQYF	TGCATTGCTATCCCTGGCGCAGATACGCAGTATTTT
-	TRBJ2-3	TRBV3-1	-	CASSQVRGDTQYF	TGTGCCAGCAGCCAAGTAAGGGGAGATACGCAGTATTTT
-	TRBJ1-2	TRBV6-6	-	CANSYSGGNGYTF	TGTGCCAACAGTTACTCGGGGGGGAATGGCTACACCTTC
-	TRBJ2-5	TRBV27	many	CASSLLRDHPETQYF	TGTGCCAGCAGTTTATTACGTGACCATCCGGAGACCCAGTACTTC
-	TRBJ2-1	TRBV6-6	-	CASMSDRSSYNEQFF	TGCGCCAGCATGTCGGACCGAAGCTCCTACAATGAGCAGTTCTTC
-	TRBJ1-5	TRBV3-1	-	CASSPRQDSNQTQHF	TGTGCCAGCAGCCCCCGACAAGATAGCAATCAGACCCAGCATTTT
-	TRBJ2-3	TRBV4-1	few	CASSQESPGTDTQYF	TGCGCCAGCAGCCAAGAAAGCCCCGGCACAGATACGCAGTATTTT
-	TRBJ2-3	TRBV19	-	CASSMNSGTDTQYF	TGTGCCAGTAGTATGAATAGCGGCACAGATACGCAGTATTTT
-	TRBJ2-1	TRBV20-1	many	CSARVGTGSYNEQSF	-
-	TRBJ2-7	TRBV3-1	many	CASSRDNEQYF	TGTGCCAGCAGCCGGGACAACGAGCAGTACTTC
TRBD2	TRBJ2-7	TRBV20-1	many	CSARDRPSGKYEQYF	TGCAGTGCTAGAGATCGGCCTAGCGGGAAGTACGAGCAGTACTTC
-	TRBJ2-7	TRBV29-1	few	CSADRDGDPYEQYF	TGCAGCGCTGACCGGGACGGGGACCCCTACGAGCAGTACTTC
TRBD1	TRBJ2-7	TRBV2	few	CASRDRTGGKYEQYF	TGTGCCAGCAGAGACAGGACAGGGGGCAAGTACGAGCAGTACTTC
-	TRBJ2-1	TRBV3-1	many	CASSQEGRMGSEQFF	TGTGCCAGCAGCCAAGAAGGACGTATGGGGTCTGAGCAGTTCTTC
-	TRBJ1-1	TRBV16	few	CASSIAVTEAFF	TGTGCCAGCAGTATAGCGGTTACTGAAGCTTTCTTT
TRBD2	TRBJ2-5	TRBV28	-	CASRQSRDYQETEYF	TGTGCCAGCAGACAGTCCCGGGACTATCAAGAGACCGAGTACTTC
-	TRBJ1-1	TRBV6-5	-	CASSFRVKTEALF	TGTGCCAGCAGTTTCAGGGTGAAAACTGAAGCTTTATTT
-	TRBJ2-3	TRBV6-5	-	CSVRCPTDTQYF	TGTTCTGTTCGTTGTCCTACAGATACGCAGTATTTT
-	TRBJ2-5	TRBV29-1	many	CSVEGAQETQYF	TGCAGCGTTGAGGGAGCCCAAGAGACCCAGTACTTC
-	TRBJ2-3	TRBV14	many	CASSPSMNTQYF	TGTGCCAGCAGCCCCTCCATGAATACGCAGTATTTT
-	TRBJ2-7	TRBV28	many	CASSFRGKGYEQYF	TGTGCCAGCAGTTTCCGGGGGAAGGGCTACGAGCAGTACTTC
TRBD2	TRBJ2-1	TRBV27	-	CASRGLAGGRNEQFF	TGTGCCAGCAGGGGACTAGCGGGAGGGCGCAATGAGCAGTTCTTC
-	TRBJ2-4	TRBV7-2	many	CASSLVLAEAKNIQYF	TGTGCCAGCAGCTTAGTTTTGGCGGAAGCCAAAAACATTCAGTACTTC
TRBD1	TRBJ2-7	TRBV20-1	-	CSPLSRTGTYEQYF	TGCAGTCCTCTCTCCAGGACAGGGACCTACGAGCAGTACTTC
-	TRBJ2-5	TRBV18	-	CASSQRFTETQYF	TGTGCCAGCTCACAACGATTTACCGAGACCCAGTACTTC
-	TRBJ2-2	TRBV3-1	few	CASSQSPGAGELFF	TGTGCCAGCAGCCAGTCCCCGGGGGCAGGGGAGCTGTTTTTT
-	TRBJ1-4	TRBV28	few	CARGRTYANEKLFF	TGTGCCAGGGGGCGGACATACGCTAATGAAAAACTGTTTTTT
TRBD2	TRBJ2-3	TRBV29-1	-	CSVDGTSGSTDTQYF	TGCAGCGTTGACGGGACTAGCGGGAGTACAGATACGCAGTATTTT
-	TRBJ1-5	TRBV28	many	CASSLLSSNQPQHF	TGTGCCAGCAGTCTACTAAGTAGCAATCAGCCCCAGCATTTT
-	TRBJ1-5	TRBV28	many	CASSPDEGNQPQHF	TGTGCCAGCAGTCCGGACGAAGGCAATCAGCCCCAGCATTTT